This TCR beta chain comes out of a study of Ad26.COV2.S vaccination and SARS-CoV-2 variants. As for the study in general: Enrolled in COV1001, the donor was in the Ad26.COV2.S trial arm, which received the vaccine.

Assay: immunoSEQ multiplex PCR; the TCRdb copy retains only in-frame clones and omits some. The data hold about 680,000 clones, with roughly 90% observed a single time. As for treatment: about 20 received Ad26.COV2.S at low or high dose, single or two shots; about 5 received placebo; per-sample allocation not given. Each sample was drawn 63 days after the first injection (of vaccine or placebo). Study-level points and caveats: There was reportedly substantial breadth in spike-specific CD8+ and CD4+ T cell responses after vaccination.

Concerning this clone itself: Its matching antigen is unknown.

The sequence came from a person aged 18-60 years who received the Ad26.COV2.S COVID-19 vaccine or a placebo. Sequenced material: peripheral blood, taken in a trial of Ad26.COV2.S vaccine versus placebo.

CDR3 nucleotides: TGTGCCAGCAGCTTAGGGGTGGGGGTTGAAGCTTTCTTT. As protein: CASSLGVGVEAFF. The chain is built from TRBV11-2 and TRBJ1-1; possibly TRBD1 for D (5 bases). The CDR3 contains 13 residues. V was cut by 1 base and J by 7 bases, with 10 bases left in between. Germline V gene sequence: CDR1 SGHAT, CDR2 FQNNGV.